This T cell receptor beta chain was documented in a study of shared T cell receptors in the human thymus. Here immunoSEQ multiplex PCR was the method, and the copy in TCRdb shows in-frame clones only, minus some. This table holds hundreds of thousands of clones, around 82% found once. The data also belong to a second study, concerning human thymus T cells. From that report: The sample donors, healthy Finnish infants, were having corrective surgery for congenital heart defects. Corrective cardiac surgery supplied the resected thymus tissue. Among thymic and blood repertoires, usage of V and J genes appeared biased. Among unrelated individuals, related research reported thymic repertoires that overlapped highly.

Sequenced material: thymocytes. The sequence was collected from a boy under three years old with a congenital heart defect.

The chain's CDR3 is CASSLKSGAGANVLTF. The DNA of the CDR3 is TGTGCCAGCAGCTTAAAGTCGGGGGCTGGGGCCAACGTCCTGACTTTC. The rearrangement uses TRBV5-6 and TRBJ2-6, with D possibly TRBD2 on 6 matching bases. Trimming shortened V by 2 bases and J by 2 bases, and 11 bases separated the two germline ends. There are 16 residues in the CDR3. Germline-derived CDR1 and CDR2 are SGHDT and YYEEEE.